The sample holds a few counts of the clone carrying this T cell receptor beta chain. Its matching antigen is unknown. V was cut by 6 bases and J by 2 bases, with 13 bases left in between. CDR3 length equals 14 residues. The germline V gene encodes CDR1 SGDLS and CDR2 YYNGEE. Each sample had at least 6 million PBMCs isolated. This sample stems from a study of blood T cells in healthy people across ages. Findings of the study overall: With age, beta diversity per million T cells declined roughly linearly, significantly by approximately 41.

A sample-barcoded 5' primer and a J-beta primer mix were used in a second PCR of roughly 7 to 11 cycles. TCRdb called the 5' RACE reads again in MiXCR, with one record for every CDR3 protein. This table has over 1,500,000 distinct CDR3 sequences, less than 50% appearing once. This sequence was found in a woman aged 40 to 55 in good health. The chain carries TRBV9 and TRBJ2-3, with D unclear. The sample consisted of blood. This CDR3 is CASTNDANTDTQYF. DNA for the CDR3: TGTGCCAGCACCAACGATGCCAACACAGATACGCAGTATTTT.